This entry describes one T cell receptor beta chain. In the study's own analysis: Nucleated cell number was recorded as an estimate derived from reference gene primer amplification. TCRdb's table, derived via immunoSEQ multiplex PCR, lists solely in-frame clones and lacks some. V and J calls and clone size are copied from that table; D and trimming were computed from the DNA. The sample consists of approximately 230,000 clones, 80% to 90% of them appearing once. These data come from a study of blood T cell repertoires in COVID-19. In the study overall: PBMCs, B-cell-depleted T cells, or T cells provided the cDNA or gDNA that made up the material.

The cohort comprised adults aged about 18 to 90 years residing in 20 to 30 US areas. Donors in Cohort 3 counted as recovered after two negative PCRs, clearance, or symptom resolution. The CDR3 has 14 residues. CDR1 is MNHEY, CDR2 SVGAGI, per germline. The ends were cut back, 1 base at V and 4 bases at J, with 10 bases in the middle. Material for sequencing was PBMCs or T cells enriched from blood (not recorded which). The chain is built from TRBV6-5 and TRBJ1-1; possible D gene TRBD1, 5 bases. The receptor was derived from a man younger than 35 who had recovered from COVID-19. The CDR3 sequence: CASSYWGQGTEAFF. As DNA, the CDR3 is TGTGCCAGCAGTTACTGGGGTCAGGGCACTGAAGCTTTCTTT.